A selection of T cell receptor beta chains follows, all from one sample in a study of cytomegalovirus exposure and HLA in healthy donors. TCRdb keeps only in-frame clones here, not all; method: immunoSEQ multiplex PCR. The sample consists of fewer than 90,000 clones, over 85% of them appearing once. Sequencing was carried out using PBMCs. Receptors were obtained from a woman aged 18-30 years in good health and CMV-seronegative. The CDR3 runs from the conserved cysteine through the conserved F or W. D genes are given only for firm matches. Clone sizes are given selectively: once, few, many, or a class where the clone is expanded.

v_call: TRBV29-1; clone_size: once; d_call: .; j_call: TRBJ2-1; cdr3_nt: TGCAGCGTTGCGGGGACAAAATACGGGAATGAGCAGTTCTTC; cdr3_aa: CSVAGTKYGNEQFF
v_call: TRBV30; clone_size: .; d_call: .; j_call: TRBJ2-7; cdr3_nt: TGTGCCTGGAATCGGGGAACCTACGAGCAGTACTTC; cdr3_aa: CAWNRGTYEQYF
v_call: TRBV28; clone_size: once; d_call: .; j_call: TRBJ2-2; cdr3_nt: TGTGCCAGCAGTTTTCAGGGGCTCACTTACACCGGGGAGCTGTTTTTT; cdr3_aa: CASSFQGLTYTGELFF
v_call: TRBV28; clone_size: .; d_call: .; j_call: TRBJ1-5; cdr3_nt: TGTGCGATAGGGGCGGGGGTGCAGCCCCAGCATTTT; cdr3_aa: CAIGAGVQPQHF
v_call: TRBV9; clone_size: .; d_call: TRBD2; j_call: TRBJ2-7; cdr3_nt: TGTGCCAGCAGCGTCACAAGAGACGGGGGGGCCTACGAGCAGTACTTC; cdr3_aa: CASSVTRDGGAYEQYF
v_call: TRBV4-1; clone_size: .; d_call: TRBD1; j_call: TRBJ1-5; cdr3_nt: TGCGCCAGCAGCCAATCTGGACAGGGGAATCAGCCCCAGCATTTT; cdr3_aa: CASSQSGQGNQPQHF
v_call: TRBV12-5; clone_size: .; d_call: TRBD1; j_call: TRBJ2-1; cdr3_nt: TGTGCTAGTGGTTTCCGGACAGGAGGTGACTACAATGAGCAGTTCTTC; cdr3_aa: CASGFRTGGDYNEQFF
v_call: TRBV11-3; clone_size: .; d_call: TRBD2; j_call: TRBJ2-3; cdr3_nt: TGTGCCAGCAGCTTAGGAGGGAGCGGGGGGAGGGATACGCAGTATTTT; cdr3_aa: CASSLGGSGGRDTQYF
v_call: TRBV15; clone_size: .; d_call: TRBD2; j_call: TRBJ2-1; cdr3_nt: TGTGCCACCAGCGAGTGGGGGGGTGTCTCCTACAATGAGCAGTTCTTC; cdr3_aa: CATSEWGGVSYNEQFF
v_call: TRBV2; clone_size: .; d_call: .; j_call: TRBJ2-7; cdr3_nt: TGTGCCAGCAGTGAAGCTAGCGGAGGATTTTACGAGCAGTACTTC; cdr3_aa: CASSEASGGFYEQYF
v_call: TRBV30; clone_size: .; d_call: .; j_call: TRBJ2-3; cdr3_nt: TGTGCCTGGAGTGACCAGGGGACCGTGGATACGCAGTATTTT; cdr3_aa: CAWSDQGTVDTQYF
v_call: TRBV6-1; clone_size: .; d_call: TRBD2; j_call: TRBJ2-1; cdr3_nt: TGTGCCAGCAGTGAGCTAGCGGGGGGTTACAATGAGCAGTTCTTC; cdr3_aa: CASSELAGGYNEQFF
v_call: TRBV27; clone_size: .; d_call: .; j_call: TRBJ2-7; cdr3_nt: TGTGCCAGCAGTCTCACAGGAGTCTACGAGCAGTACTTC; cdr3_aa: CASSLTGVYEQYF
v_call: TRBV6-1; clone_size: few; d_call: .; j_call: TRBJ1-1; cdr3_nt: TGTGCCAGCAGTGATTTGGACGGGGATTTCAACACTGAAGCTTTCTTT; cdr3_aa: CASSDLDGDFNTEAFF
v_call: TRBV15; clone_size: .; d_call: TRBD2; j_call: TRBJ2-1; cdr3_nt: TGTGCCACCGGAATAGCGGGGGGGCCTCCGTACAATGAGCAGTTCTTC; cdr3_aa: CATGIAGGPPYNEQFF
v_call: TRBV6-5; clone_size: once; d_call: .; j_call: TRBJ1-1; cdr3_nt: TGTGCCAGCAGTTACCAGTTTACGGCTTTCTTT; cdr3_aa: CASSYQFTAFF
v_call: TRBV19; clone_size: .; d_call: .; j_call: TRBJ2-3; cdr3_nt: TGTGCCAGTAGTATCTTCGACAGTCGAGATACGCAGTATTTT; cdr3_aa: CASSIFDSRDTQYF
v_call: TRBV7-3; clone_size: .; d_call: .; j_call: TRBJ2-1; cdr3_nt: TGTGCCAGCAGCTTGGGGCAGACAACTTACAATGAGCAGTTCTTC; cdr3_aa: CASSLGQTTYNEQFF
v_call: TRBV6-6; clone_size: .; d_call: .; j_call: TRBJ1-3; cdr3_nt: TGTGCCAGCAGCCGGTCAGGGGCGGATGGAAACACCATATATTTT; cdr3_aa: CASSRSGADGNTIYF
v_call: TRBV19; clone_size: .; d_call: .; j_call: TRBJ1-5; cdr3_nt: TGTGCCAGTAGTATAGGGGCGAGCAGCAACCACTTGCCCCAGCATTTT; cdr3_aa: CASSIGASSNHLPQHF
v_call: TRBV7-9; clone_size: .; d_call: TRBD1; j_call: TRBJ2-5; cdr3_nt: TGTGCCAGCAGCCGAACCGGGACAGGGATGGAGACCCAGTACTTC; cdr3_aa: CASSRTGTGMETQYF
v_call: TRBV11-2; clone_size: .; d_call: .; j_call: TRBJ1-3; cdr3_nt: TGTGCCAGCAGCCGAGGGTCCGCTGGAAACACCATATATTTT; cdr3_aa: CASSRGSAGNTIYF
v_call: TRBV5-1; clone_size: .; d_call: .; j_call: TRBJ1-2; cdr3_nt: TGCGCCAGCAGCCCATTAAGGGGGGGCCTCAACTATGGCTACACCTTC; cdr3_aa: CASSPLRGGLNYGYTF
v_call: TRBV29-1; clone_size: .; d_call: TRBD2; j_call: TRBJ2-1; cdr3_nt: TGCAGCGGGGGGACTAGCGGGGACCACAATGAGCAGTTCTTC; cdr3_aa: CSGGTSGDHNEQFF
v_call: TRBV27; clone_size: once; d_call: TRBD1; j_call: TRBJ2-3; cdr3_nt: TGTGCCAGCAGGAGACAGGGAAACACAGATACGCAGTATTTT; cdr3_aa: CASRRQGNTDTQYF
v_call: TRBV9; clone_size: .; d_call: .; j_call: TRBJ2-7; cdr3_nt: TGTGCCAGCAGCAGAATAGGACAAGACTACGAGCAGTACTTC; cdr3_aa: CASSRIGQDYEQYF
v_call: TRBV19; clone_size: few; d_call: TRBD1; j_call: TRBJ1-3; cdr3_nt: TGTGCCAGTAGTATAGACCGGGACAGTAGAAACACCATATATTTT; cdr3_aa: CASSIDRDSRNTIYF
v_call: TRBV7-9; clone_size: .; d_call: TRBD1; j_call: TRBJ2-1; cdr3_nt: TGTGCCAGCAGCTTAGGTGCAGGGGGCATTTCCAATGAGCAGTTCTTC; cdr3_aa: CASSLGAGGISNEQFF
v_call: TRBV6-1; clone_size: few; d_call: TRBD2; j_call: TRBJ2-3; cdr3_nt: TGTGCCAGCACCGAGGGACTAGCGGGAGCCGATACGCAGTATTTT; cdr3_aa: CASTEGLAGADTQYF
v_call: TRBV11-3; clone_size: .; d_call: TRBD2; j_call: TRBJ2-3; cdr3_nt: TGTGCCAGCAGCCCCCCCGAGCGGGGGAATAAACCCACAGATACGCAGTATTTT; cdr3_aa: CASSPPERGNKPTDTQYF
v_call: TRBV5-1; clone_size: .; d_call: TRBD2; j_call: TRBJ2-3; cdr3_nt: TGCGCCAGCAGCGCCTCCCTAGCGGGAGTGGCAGATACGCAGTATTTT; cdr3_aa: CASSASLAGVADTQYF
v_call: TRBV11-2; clone_size: once; d_call: TRBD2; j_call: TRBJ2-1; cdr3_nt: TGTGCCAGCAGCTCGTTAGCGGGAGGGCCGGGTGAGCAGTTCTTC; cdr3_aa: CASSSLAGGPGEQFF
v_call: TRBV27; clone_size: .; d_call: TRBD1; j_call: TRBJ2-5; cdr3_nt: TGTGCCAGCAGTTCTAGCTGGACAGGGGGGACGTTAGGAGAGACCCAGTACTTC; cdr3_aa: CASSSSWTGGTLGETQYF
v_call: TRBV5-1; clone_size: .; d_call: TRBD1; j_call: TRBJ2-7; cdr3_nt: TGCGCCAGCAGCTTATCAGGACAGGCCCACGAGCAGTACTTC; cdr3_aa: CASSLSGQAHEQYF
v_call: TRBV7-9; clone_size: .; d_call: TRBD2; j_call: TRBJ2-5; cdr3_nt: TGTGCCAGCAGCTTCGGGGCGGGGGATAACGTAGAGACCCAGTACTTC; cdr3_aa: CASSFGAGDNVETQYF
v_call: TRBV2; clone_size: .; d_call: TRBD1; j_call: TRBJ1-3; cdr3_nt: TGTGCCACCACGGGACAGAGCTCTGGAAACACCATATATTTT; cdr3_aa: CATTGQSSGNTIYF
v_call: TRBV28; clone_size: once; d_call: .; j_call: TRBJ2-7; cdr3_nt: TGTGCCAGCAGTCCAGGCTCCTACGAGCAGTACTTC; cdr3_aa: CASSPGSYEQYF
v_call: TRBV11-2; clone_size: .; d_call: .; j_call: TRBJ2-1; cdr3_nt: TGTGCCAGCAGCTTACAGGGGCGAAGGGACAATGAGCAGTTCTTC; cdr3_aa: CASSLQGRRDNEQFF
v_call: TRBV4-2; clone_size: .; d_call: TRBD1; j_call: TRBJ2-7; cdr3_nt: TGTGCCAGCAGCCCGCAGGGGGCGCGCTACGAGCAGTACTTC; cdr3_aa: CASSPQGARYEQYF
v_call: TRBV6-6; clone_size: .; d_call: .; j_call: TRBJ1-6; cdr3_nt: TGTGCCAGCAGAAGGGGGACATATGACTATAATTCACCCCTCCACTTT; cdr3_aa: CASRRGTYDYNSPLHF
v_call: TRBV19; clone_size: .; d_call: .; j_call: TRBJ2-2; cdr3_nt: TGTGCCAGTAGTGACTTAGGGGCCGGGGAGCTGTTTTTT; cdr3_aa: CASSDLGAGELFF